Listed below are T cell receptor beta chains from one sample, sequenced in a study of prognosis after radiotherapy for stage I lung cancer. MiXCR, run by TCRdb on the multiplex PCR reads, gives a single entry per CDR3 protein. The data show approximately 26,000 distinct CDR3 sequences, roughly 40% seen once. The specimen comprised PBMCs, sampled before or after stereotactic body radiation therapy (not recorded which). Every receptor here comes from a donor aged 50 or older with non-small cell lung cancer. CDR3s include the opening cysteine and the closing phenylalanine or tryptophan. A D gene is named only where the DNA matches it firmly. Part of the rows lack a size; the others show once, few, many or a class for expanded clones.

many | TRBJ1-5 | TRBV19 | . | CASSIMIVSRQPQHF | TGTGCCAGTAGTATCATGATAGTCAGCCGCCAGCCCCAGCATTTT
medium-sized | TRBJ2-7 | TRBV28 | . | CASRPGQSYEQYF | TGTGCCAGCAGGCCAGGTCAGAGCTACGAGCAGTACTTC
many | TRBJ2-7 | TRBV5-4 | TRBD1 | CASSLTGAHEQYF | TGTGCCAGCAGCTTGACAGGGGCCCACGAGCAGTACTTC
once | TRBJ2-7 | TRBV28 | . | CASRTRGPYEQYF | TGTGCCAGCAGGACGCGAGGTCCCTACGAGCAGTACTTC
. | TRBJ2-7 | TRBV15 | . | CATSSFGSSYEQYF | TGTGCCACCAGCAGCTTTGGCAGCTCCTACGAGCAGTACTTC
many | TRBJ1-4 | TRBV3-1 | . | CASSQDGRGRRREKLFF | TGTGCCAGCAGCCAAGACGGAAGAGGACGTCGACGGGAAAAACTGTTTTTT
medium-sized | TRBJ2-1 | TRBV2 | . | CASLAEYNEQFF | TGTGCCAGCCTGGCAGAATACAATGAGCAGTTCTTC
many | TRBJ2-7 | TRBV19 | TRBD2 | CASSIAGGSYEQYF | TGTGCCAGTAGTATAGCGGGGGGCTCCTACGAGCAGTACTTC
medium-sized | TRBJ2-6 | TRBV5-1 | TRBD2 | CASSLAGGAGANVLTF | TGCGCCAGCAGCTTGGCCGGGGGGGCTGGGGCCAACGTCCTGACTTTC
. | TRBJ1-5 | TRBV12-3/TRBV12-4 | . | CASSPDRWNHPQHF | TGTGCCAGCAGCCCCGACAGATGGAATCATCCCCAGCATTTT
many | TRBJ2-1 | TRBV4-2 | TRBD2 | CASSQATRLAGVSSSYNEQFF | TGTGCCAGCAGCCAAGCTACTAGGCTAGCGGGAGTCTCAAGCTCCTACAATGAGCAGTTCTTC
many | TRBJ2-3 | TRBV7-9 | TRBD2 | CASSFPQREPSTDTQYF | TGTGCCAGCAGCTTCCCTCAGCGGGAGCCGAGCACAGATACGCAGTATTTT
many | TRBJ2-3 | TRBV7-2 | TRBD2 | CASSTLSGRDTQYF | TGTGCCAGCAGCACCCTTAGCGGGAGGGATACGCAGTATTTT
many | TRBJ2-1 | TRBV5-8 | TRBD1 | CASSFRGRDEQFF | TGTGCCAGCAGCTTTAGGGGGCGCGATGAGCAGTTCTTC
many | TRBJ1-2 | TRBV6-1 | TRBD1 | CASSPQPQGAIGYTF | TGTGCCAGCAGTCCCCAGCCGCAGGGGGCGATCGGCTACACCTTC
many | TRBJ2-7 | TRBV5-4 | TRBD2 | CASSPTSGSSYEQYF | TGTGCCAGCAGCCCGACTAGCGGGAGCTCCTACGAGCAGTACTTC
many | TRBJ1-5 | TRBV18 | TRBD1 | CASSPQTGLNQPQHF | TGTGCCAGCTCACCACAGACAGGGCTCAATCAGCCCCAGCATTTT
many | TRBJ2-1 | TRBV13 | TRBD2 | CASSLSLAGVREQFF | TGTGCCAGCAGCTTGTCACTAGCGGGAGTGCGTGAGCAGTTCTTC
few | TRBJ2-5 | TRBV4-2 | . | CASSLGRDREQETQYF | TGTGCCAGCAGCCTCGGGAGGGACAGAGAACAAGAGACCCAGTACTTC
medium-sized | TRBJ2-3 | TRBV12-3/TRBV12-4 | TRBD1 | CASSLDRAHTQYF | TGTGCCAGCAGTTTGGACAGGGCCCATACGCAGTATTTT
medium-sized | TRBJ1-1 | TRBV5-1 | . | CASSLVGPPNTEAFF | TGCGCCAGCAGCTTGGTTGGGCCTCCGAACACTGAAGCTTTCTTT
. | TRBJ1-3 | TRBV6-1 | . | CASSEGGSDHSGNTIYF | TGTGCCAGCAGTGAAGGCGGCAGCGACCACTCTGGAAACACCATATATTTT
many | TRBJ1-1 | TRBV25-1 | . | CASSWTAMNTEAFF | TGTGCCAGCAGTTGGACAGCTATGAACACTGAAGCTTTCTTT